The 6 T cell receptor beta chains below all came from one sample that was sequenced in a study of radiation and T cells in renal cell carcinoma. Described time point: blood 2 weeks post-SBRT. Described treatment: 15 Gy SBRT to primary tumor, nephrectomy 4 weeks later. The repertoire was sequenced with immunoSEQ multiplex PCR; TCRdb's copy has only in-frame clones and lacks some. The table includes 120,000 or so clones, 85% to 90% detected once. Sequenced here: blood, sampled from a patient whose treatment included radiotherapy and nephrectomy. The receptors here all came from an older woman with renal cell carcinoma.

The chain recombines TRBV6-4 with TRBJ2-7; D not resolved. This CDR3 comprises 12 residues. V was clipped by 2 bases and J by 1 base, with 3 bases between them. Germline V CDR1 and CDR2: MRHNA, SNTAGT. CDR3 nucleotide sequence: TGTGCCAGCAGTGACAGATCCTACGAGCAGTACTTC. As protein: CASSDRSYEQYF.

This sequence joins TRBV18 and TRBJ1-6; no clear D gene. Germline V gene data show CDR1 as KGHSH and CDR2 as LQKENI. V was trimmed by 0 bases and J by 15 bases, leaving 9 bases between them. This CDR3 comprises 12 residues. The CDR3 is CASSPPYGLLHF. The CDR3 DNA reads TGTGCCAGCTCACCACCCTATGGCCTCCTCCACTTT. Together with reference TRBV18 and TRBJ1-6, the CDR3 gives the full variable domain: NAGVMQNPRHLVRRRGQEARLRCSPMKGHSHVYWYRQLPEEGLKFMVYLQKENIIDESGMPKERFSAEFPKEGPSILRIQQVVRGDSAAYFCASSPPYGLLHFGNGTRLTVT.

J is TRBJ2-7 and V is TRBV10-2; the D is unclear. V lost 2 bases and J lost 0, with 5 bases in between. Per germline, CDR1 WSHSY and CDR2 SAAADI. The CDR3 runs 13 residues. The CDR3 DNA sequence: TGCGCCAGCAGTGAGAGGGTCTCCTACGAGCAGTACTTC. Its protein product is CASSERVSYEQYF.

The chain combines TRBV6-1 with TRBJ2-7; D ambiguous. Germline CDR1 reads MNHNS; CDR2 reads SASEGT. This CDR3 spans 14 amino acids. Trimming left V 0 bases short and J 3 bases short, with 9 bases between. The CDR3 nucleotides read TGTGCCAGCAGTGAAGCAGGGCAGAGCTACGAGCAGTACTTC. This codes for CASSEAGQSYEQYF.

This sequence joins TRBV7-9 and TRBJ1-3; 12 bases align to TRBD1. V was clipped by 4 bases and J by 0 bases; unmatched bases: 1. Germline V gene lookup returns CDR1 SEHNR and CDR2 FQNEAQ (reference sequence). The CDR3 spans 16 residues. CDR3 residues: CASSSGQGASGNTIYF. Written as DNA, the CDR3 is TGTGCCAGCAGCTCGGGACAGGGGGCCTCTGGAAACACCATATATTTT.

This chain uses TRBV9 with TRBJ2-3, with 10 nucleotides matching TRBD2. The ends lost 0 bases at V and 0 bases at J; junction bases unmatched: 7. The germline CDR1 and CDR2 sequences are SGDLS and YYNGEE. This CDR3 comprises 18 residues. The CDR3 DNA reads as TGTGCCAGCAGCGTAGTACCCAGCGGGGGGGCTAGCACAGATACGCAGTATTTT. It encodes CASSVVPSGGASTDTQYF. Variable domain in full (rest from reference TRBV9 and TRBJ2-3): DSGVTQTPKHLITATGQRVTLRCSPRSGDLSVYWYQQSLDQGLQFLIQYYNGEERAKGNILERFSAQQFPDLHSELNLSSLELGDSALYFCASSVVPSGGASTDTQYFGPGTRLTVL.